The subject of this entry is one T cell receptor beta chain. What it binds is unknown. Time point specified: pre-treatment baseline. Measured with immunoSEQ multiplex PCR; TCRdb has only the in-frame clones, and not every one. The table has 4,000 to 5,000 clones, around 96% seen once; the top ten hold about 1.2%. The record originates from a study of blood T cell dynamics during melanoma immunotherapy. Study-level background: Metastatic melanoma patients received first-line pembrolizumab or nivolumab plus ipilimumab.

Findings and limits, study-wide: The study could not tell melanoma-specific clones from general immune activation.

The starting material was effector memory CD8+ T cells from blood, obtained from a patient treated with checkpoint blockade. This sequence was found in a human donor with melanoma.

The CDR3 here is CASSGYRDRHLNQPQHF. The CDR3 DNA is TGTGCCAGCAGCGGATACCGGGACCGGCATCTCAATCAGCCCCAGCATTTT. The genes are TRBV27 and TRBJ1-5; possibly TRBD1 for D (5 bases). This CDR3 region has 17 residues. From germline, CDR1 is MNHEY and CDR2 SMNVEV (reference sequence). V was trimmed by 6 bases and J by 3 bases, leaving 21 bases between them.